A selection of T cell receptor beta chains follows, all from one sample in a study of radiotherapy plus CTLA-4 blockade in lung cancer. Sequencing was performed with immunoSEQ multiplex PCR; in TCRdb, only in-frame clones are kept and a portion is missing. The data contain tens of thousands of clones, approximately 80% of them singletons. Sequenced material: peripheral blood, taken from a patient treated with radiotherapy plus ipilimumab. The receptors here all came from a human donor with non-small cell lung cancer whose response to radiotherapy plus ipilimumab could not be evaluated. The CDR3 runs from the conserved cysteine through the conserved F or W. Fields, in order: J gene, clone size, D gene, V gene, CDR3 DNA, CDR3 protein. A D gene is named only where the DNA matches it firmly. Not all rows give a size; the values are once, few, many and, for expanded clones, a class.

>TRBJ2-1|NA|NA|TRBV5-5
TGTGCCAGCAGCTTGAATCAGGGGGGTAATGAGCAGTTCTTC
CASSLNQGGNEQFF
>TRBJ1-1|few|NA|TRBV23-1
TGCGCCAGCCTTACAGGGTTTAAGATCGGGCGTCGGAACACTGAAGCTTTCTTT
CASLTGFKIGRRNTEAFF
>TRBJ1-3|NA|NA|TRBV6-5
TGTGCCAGCAGTTCGGCAGGGCACGGAAACACCATATATTTT
CASSSAGHGNTIYF
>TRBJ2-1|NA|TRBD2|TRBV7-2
TGTGCCAGCAGCCTTCTAGCGGGAGGGCCGAATGAGCAGTTCTTC
CASSLLAGGPNEQFF
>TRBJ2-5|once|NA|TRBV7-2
TGTGCCAGCAGCTTAGTGGACCGAGGGAAGACCCAGTACTTC
CASSLVDRGKTQYF
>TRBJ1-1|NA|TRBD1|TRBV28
TGTGCCAGCAGTTTGCAATACGGGACAGGGGACCCAGGGGCTTTCTTT
CASSLQYGTGDPGAFF
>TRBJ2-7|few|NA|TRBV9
TGTGCCAGCAGCCTGGGGGGTTTTAGTTACGAGCAGTACTTC
CASSLGGFSYEQYF
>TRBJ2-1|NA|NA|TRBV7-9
TGTGCCAGCACCGTTTTAGCCGATGAGCAGTTCTTC
CASTVLADEQFF
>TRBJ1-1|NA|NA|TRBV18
TGTGCCAGCTCATCCACGAAACGACAGGCGAACACTGAAGCTTTCTTT
CASSSTKRQANTEAFF
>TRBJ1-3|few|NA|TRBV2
TGTGCCAGCAACCCAGGGTGGACCAACTCTGGAAACACCATATATTTT
CASNPGWTNSGNTIYF
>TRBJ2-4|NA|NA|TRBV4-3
TGCGCCAGCAGCCAAGTAGGCGGGGCTAAAAACATTCAGTACTTC
CASSQVGGAKNIQYF
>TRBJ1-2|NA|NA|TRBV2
TGTGCCAGCAGATCAGAAAACTATGGCTACACCTTC
CASRSENYGYTF
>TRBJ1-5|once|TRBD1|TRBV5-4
TGTGCCAGCAGCGCGGGACAGGGGGATCAGCCCCAGCATTTT
CASSAGQGDQPQHF
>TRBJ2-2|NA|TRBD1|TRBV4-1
TGCGCCAGCAGCCAAGAACGGGACAGTTCGTGGGAGCTGTTTTTT
CASSQERDSSWELFF
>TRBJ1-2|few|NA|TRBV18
TGTGCCAGCTCACCACTGGCGGAGATCTATGGCTACACCTTC
CASSPLAEIYGYTF
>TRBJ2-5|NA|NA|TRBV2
TGTGCCAGCAGTGATCTACAAGAGACCCAGTACTTC
CASSDLQETQYF
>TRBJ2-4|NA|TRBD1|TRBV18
TGTGCCAGCTCACCCCTGCAGACAGGGGGCTCAAACATTCAGTACTTC
CASSPLQTGGSNIQYF
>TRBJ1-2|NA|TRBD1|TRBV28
TGTGCCAGCAGCAACGACAGGGTGGTTTATGGCTACACCTTC
CASSNDRVVYGYTF
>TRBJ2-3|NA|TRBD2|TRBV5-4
TGTGCCAGCAGCTTTCCTCTAGCGGGGGAGGATACGCAGTATTTT
CASSFPLAGEDTQYF
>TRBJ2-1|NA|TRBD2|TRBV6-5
TGTGCCAGCAGACCCACTAGCGGCATTTACAATGAGCAGTTCTTC
CASRPTSGIYNEQFF
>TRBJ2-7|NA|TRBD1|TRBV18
TGTGCCAGCTCACCACCGTTGGACAGGGTCTACGAGCAGTACTTC
CASSPPLDRVYEQYF
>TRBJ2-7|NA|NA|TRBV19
TGTGCCAGTAGTATAGACGGGTCCTACGAGCAGTACTTC
CASSIDGSYEQYF
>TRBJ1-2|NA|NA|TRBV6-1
TGTGCCAGCAGTGAAGCCGAACTATCCGGGTACCTGTATGGCTACACCTTC
CASSEAELSGYLYGYTF
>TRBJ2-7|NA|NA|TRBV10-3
TGTGCCATCAGTGAGTCTTGGCAGTCGTACGAGCAGTACTTC
CAISESWQSYEQYF
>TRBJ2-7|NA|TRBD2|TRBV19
TGTGCCAGTAGTATATTTGCGGGAGGGGCCGACGAGCAGTACTTC
CASSIFAGGADEQYF
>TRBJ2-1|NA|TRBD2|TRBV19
TGTGCCAGTAGTATTTTTAGCGGGAGAATGGGTGAGCAGTTCTTC
CASSIFSGRMGEQFF
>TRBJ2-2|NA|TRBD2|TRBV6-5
TGTGCCAGCAGTTCTCCGACTAGCGGGGGGACCGGGGAGCTGTTTTTT
CASSSPTSGGTGELFF
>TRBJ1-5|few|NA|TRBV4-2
TGTGCCAGCAGCCAAGAGGTAGGGGGGGGGAATCAGCCCCAGCATTTT
CASSQEVGGGNQPQHF
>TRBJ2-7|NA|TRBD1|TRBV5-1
TGCGCCAGCCGGGACAGGGTTGGGAATCGGTACTTC
CASRDRVGNRYF
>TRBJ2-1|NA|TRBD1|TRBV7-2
TGTGCCAGCAGCTTCTCGGGACAGGGGTACAATGAGCAGTTCTTC
CASSFSGQGYNEQFF
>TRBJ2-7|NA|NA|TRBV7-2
TGTGCCAGCAGCTTTTCCAGGAACTACGAGCAGTACTTC
CASSFSRNYEQYF
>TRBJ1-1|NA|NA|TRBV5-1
TGCGCCAGCAGGCTTGCCTTAGGAACAGGGTCTCGGGCTTTCTTT
CASRLALGTGSRAFF
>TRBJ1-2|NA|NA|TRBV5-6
TGTGCCAGCAGCTTGGAGCGACTGACCTATGGCTACACCTTC
CASSLERLTYGYTF
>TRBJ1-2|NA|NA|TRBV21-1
TGTCTAAAAACCCCTCGTGGACCCGACAGACTCGCCTTC
CLKTPRGPDRLAF
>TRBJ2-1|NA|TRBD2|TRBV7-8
TGTGCCAGCAGCAGACTAGCGGGAGCCAATGAGCAGTTCTTC
CASSRLAGANEQFF
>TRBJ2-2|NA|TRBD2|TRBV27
TGTGCCAGCAGTTACCTAGCGGGAGTTATCGGGGAGCTGTTTTTT
CASSYLAGVIGELFF
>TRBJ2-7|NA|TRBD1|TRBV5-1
TGCGCCAGTCGGCGGGGACAGGGGGTCGAGCAGTACTTC
CASRRGQGVEQYF
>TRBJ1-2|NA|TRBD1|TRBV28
TGTGCCAGCAGGCTGGACAGGACCTATGGCTACACCTTC
CASRLDRTYGYTF
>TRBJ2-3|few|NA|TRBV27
TGTGCCAGCAGTTTGGCGGGGTTCGATACGCAGTATTTT
CASSLAGFDTQYF
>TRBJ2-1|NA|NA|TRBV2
TGTGCCAGCAGGTCGACTAGGGGGCACAATGAGCAGTTCTTC
CASRSTRGHNEQFF
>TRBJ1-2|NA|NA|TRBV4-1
TGCGCCAGCAGCTTCGACCCAGGGGTCTATGGCTACACCTTC
CASSFDPGVYGYTF
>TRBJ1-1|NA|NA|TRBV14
TGTGCCAGCAGCCTCACCGTCGGCACTGAAGCTTTCTTT
CASSLTVGTEAFF
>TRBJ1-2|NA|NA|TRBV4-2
TGTGCCAGCAGCCAAGTTATCAACTATGGCTACACCTTC
CASSQVINYGYTF